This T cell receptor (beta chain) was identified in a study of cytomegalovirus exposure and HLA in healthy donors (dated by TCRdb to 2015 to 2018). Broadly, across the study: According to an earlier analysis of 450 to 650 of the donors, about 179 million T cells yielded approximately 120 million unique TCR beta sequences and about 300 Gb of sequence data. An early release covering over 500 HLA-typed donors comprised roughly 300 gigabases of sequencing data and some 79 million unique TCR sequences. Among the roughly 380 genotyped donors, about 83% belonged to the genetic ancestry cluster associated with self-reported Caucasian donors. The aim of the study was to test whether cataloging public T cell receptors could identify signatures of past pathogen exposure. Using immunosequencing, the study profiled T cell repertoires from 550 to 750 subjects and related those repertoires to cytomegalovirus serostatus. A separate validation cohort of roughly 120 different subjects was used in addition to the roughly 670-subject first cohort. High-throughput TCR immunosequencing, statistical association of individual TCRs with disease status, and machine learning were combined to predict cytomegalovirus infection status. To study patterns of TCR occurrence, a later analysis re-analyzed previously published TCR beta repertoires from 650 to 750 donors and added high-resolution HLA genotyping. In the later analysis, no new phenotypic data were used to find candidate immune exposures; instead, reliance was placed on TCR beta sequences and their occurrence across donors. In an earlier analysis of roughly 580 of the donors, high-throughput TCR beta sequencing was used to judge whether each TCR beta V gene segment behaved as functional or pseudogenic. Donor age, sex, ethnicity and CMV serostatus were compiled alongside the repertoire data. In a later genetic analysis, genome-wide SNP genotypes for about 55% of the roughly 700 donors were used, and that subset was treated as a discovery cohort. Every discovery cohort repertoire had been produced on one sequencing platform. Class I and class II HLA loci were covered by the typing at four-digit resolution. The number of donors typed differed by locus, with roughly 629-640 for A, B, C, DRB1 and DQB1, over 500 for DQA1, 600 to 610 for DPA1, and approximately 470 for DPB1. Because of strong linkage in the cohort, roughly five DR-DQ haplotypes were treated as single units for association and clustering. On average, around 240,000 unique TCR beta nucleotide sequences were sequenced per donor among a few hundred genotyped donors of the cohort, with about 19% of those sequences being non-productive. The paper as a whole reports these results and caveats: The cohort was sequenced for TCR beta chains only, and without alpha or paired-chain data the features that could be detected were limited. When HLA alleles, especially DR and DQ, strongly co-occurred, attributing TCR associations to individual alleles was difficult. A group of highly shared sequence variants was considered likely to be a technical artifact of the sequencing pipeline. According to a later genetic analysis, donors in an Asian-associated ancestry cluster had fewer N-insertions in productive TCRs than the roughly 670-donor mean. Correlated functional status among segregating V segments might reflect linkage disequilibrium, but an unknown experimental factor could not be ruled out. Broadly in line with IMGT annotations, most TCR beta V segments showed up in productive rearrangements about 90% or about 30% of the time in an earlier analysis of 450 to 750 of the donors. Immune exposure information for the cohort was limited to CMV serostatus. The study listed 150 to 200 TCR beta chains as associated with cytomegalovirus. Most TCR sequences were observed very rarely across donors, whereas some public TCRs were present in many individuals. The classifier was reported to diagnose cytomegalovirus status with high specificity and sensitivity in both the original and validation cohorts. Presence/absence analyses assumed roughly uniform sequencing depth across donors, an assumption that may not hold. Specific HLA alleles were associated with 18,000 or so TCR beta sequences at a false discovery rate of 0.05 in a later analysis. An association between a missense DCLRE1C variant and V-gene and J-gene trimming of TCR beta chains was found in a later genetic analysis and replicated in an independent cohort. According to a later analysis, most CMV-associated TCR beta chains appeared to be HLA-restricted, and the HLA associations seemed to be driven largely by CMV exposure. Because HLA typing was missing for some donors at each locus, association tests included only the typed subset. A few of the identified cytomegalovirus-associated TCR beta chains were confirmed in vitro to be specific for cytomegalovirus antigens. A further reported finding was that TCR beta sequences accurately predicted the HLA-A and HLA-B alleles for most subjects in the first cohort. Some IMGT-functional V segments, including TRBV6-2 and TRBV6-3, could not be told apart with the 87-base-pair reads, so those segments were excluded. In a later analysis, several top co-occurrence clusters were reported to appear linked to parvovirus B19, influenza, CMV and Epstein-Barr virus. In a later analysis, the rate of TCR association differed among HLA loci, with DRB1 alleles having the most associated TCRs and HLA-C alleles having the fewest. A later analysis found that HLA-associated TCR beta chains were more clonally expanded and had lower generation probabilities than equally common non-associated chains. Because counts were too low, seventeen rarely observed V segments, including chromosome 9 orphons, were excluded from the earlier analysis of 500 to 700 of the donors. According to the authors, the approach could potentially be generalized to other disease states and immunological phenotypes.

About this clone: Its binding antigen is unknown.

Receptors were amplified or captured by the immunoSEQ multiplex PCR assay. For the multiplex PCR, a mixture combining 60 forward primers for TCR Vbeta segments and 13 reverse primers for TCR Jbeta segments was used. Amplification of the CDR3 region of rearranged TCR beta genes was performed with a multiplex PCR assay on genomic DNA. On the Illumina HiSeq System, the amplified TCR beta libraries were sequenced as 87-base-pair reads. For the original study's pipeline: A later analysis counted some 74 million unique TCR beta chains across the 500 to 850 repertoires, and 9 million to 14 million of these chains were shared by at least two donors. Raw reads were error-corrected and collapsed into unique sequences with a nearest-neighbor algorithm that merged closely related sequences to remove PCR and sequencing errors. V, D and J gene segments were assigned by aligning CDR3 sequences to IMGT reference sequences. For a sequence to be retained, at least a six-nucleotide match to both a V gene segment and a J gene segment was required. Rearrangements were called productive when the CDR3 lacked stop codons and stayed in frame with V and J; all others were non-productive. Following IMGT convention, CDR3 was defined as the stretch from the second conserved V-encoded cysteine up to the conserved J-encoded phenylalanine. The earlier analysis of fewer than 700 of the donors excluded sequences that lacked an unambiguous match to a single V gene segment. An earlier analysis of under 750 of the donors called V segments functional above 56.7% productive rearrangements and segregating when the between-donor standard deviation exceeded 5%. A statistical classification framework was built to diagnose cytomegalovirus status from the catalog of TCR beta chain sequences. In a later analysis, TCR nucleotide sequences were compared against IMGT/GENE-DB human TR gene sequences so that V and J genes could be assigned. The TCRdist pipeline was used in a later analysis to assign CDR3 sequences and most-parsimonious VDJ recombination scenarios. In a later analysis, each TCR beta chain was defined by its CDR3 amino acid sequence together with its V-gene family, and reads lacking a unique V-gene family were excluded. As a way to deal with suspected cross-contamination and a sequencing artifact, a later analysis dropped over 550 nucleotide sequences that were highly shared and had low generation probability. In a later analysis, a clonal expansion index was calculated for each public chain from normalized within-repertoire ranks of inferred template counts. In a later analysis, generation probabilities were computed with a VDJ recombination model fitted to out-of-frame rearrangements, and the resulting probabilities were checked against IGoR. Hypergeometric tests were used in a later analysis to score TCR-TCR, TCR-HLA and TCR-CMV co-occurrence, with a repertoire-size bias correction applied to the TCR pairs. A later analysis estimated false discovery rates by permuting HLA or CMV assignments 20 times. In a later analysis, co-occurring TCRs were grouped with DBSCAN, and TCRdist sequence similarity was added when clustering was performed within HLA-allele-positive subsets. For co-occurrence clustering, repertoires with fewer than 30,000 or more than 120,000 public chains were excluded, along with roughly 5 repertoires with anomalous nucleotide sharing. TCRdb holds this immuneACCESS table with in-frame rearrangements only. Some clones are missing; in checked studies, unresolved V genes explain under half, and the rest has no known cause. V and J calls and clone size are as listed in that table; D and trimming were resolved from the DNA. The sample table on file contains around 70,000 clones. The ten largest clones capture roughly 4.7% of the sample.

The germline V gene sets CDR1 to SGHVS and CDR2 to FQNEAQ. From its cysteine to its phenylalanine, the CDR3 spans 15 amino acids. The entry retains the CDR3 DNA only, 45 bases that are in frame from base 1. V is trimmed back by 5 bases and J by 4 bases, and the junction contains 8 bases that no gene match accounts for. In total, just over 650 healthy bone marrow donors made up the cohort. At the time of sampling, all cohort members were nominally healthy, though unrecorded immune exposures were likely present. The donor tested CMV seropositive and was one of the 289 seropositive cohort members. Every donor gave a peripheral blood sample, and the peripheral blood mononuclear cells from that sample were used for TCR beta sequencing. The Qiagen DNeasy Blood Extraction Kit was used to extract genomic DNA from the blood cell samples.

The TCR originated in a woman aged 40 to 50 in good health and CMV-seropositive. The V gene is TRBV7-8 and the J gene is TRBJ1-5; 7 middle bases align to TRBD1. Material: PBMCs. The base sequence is TGTGCCAGCAGCCCGAGGGACAGCGGAAATCAGCCCCAGCATTTT. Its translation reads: CASSPRDSGNQPQHF.